In its sample, the clone carrying this T cell receptor (beta chain) was seen a few times. Antigen specificity is unknown. The data stem from a study of blood T cells in healthy people across ages. V was clipped by 6 bases and J by 8 bases, with 10 bases between them. This CDR3 has 11 amino acids. Germline CDR1 and CDR2: MNHNY and SVGAGI (reference sequence). For the second PCR, which ran for 7 to 11 cycles, a sample-barcoded 5' primer and a J-beta primer mix were used. MiXCR was run by TCRdb on the 5' RACE reads, yielding one entry per CDR3 protein. The sample carries 550,000 to 600,000 distinct CDR3 sequences, roughly 28% recorded once. Points from the study as a whole: TCR beta diversity, measured per million T cells, fell in a roughly linear way with age. Naive CD4+ cell counts and diversity both ran higher in long-lived than in aged donors.

This chain uses TRBV6-6 with TRBJ1-2; the D is unclear. This clonotype was sampled from a woman aged 70-85 years in good health. The sequenced sample consisted of blood. The CDR3 coding sequence is TGTGCCAGCAGCCGAGTGGAAGGCTACACCTTC. This translates into CASSRVEGYTF.